The source of this T cell receptor beta chain is a study of blood T cell repertoires in COVID-19. Across the whole study: Samples taken during acute and convalescent COVID-19 were collected in the United States, Italy and Spain. The analysed material was cDNA or gDNA that came from T cells, B-cell-depleted T cells, or PBMCs.

Seattle researchers signed up patients amid active infection and tracked them longitudinally. The assay was immunoSEQ multiplex PCR, and TCRdb's table has in-frame clones only and misses some. The profile shows more than 200,000 clones, roughly 86% of them singletons. Germline V lookup: CDR1 MDHEN, CDR2 SYDVKM. The CDR3 covers 15 residues. The J segment lost 5 bases and the V segment lost 8 bases, leaving 10 bases of the junction unmatched. Sample: peripheral blood. The receptor was derived from a woman aged 60-75 years with COVID-19, enrolled during active disease. The chain links TRBV28 to TRBJ2-1; the match to TRBD1 covers 9 bases. In nucleotides, the CDR3 is TGTGCCAGCCGCAAGACAGGGGGTCGTCACAATGAGCAGTTCTTC. Encoded protein: CASRKTGGRHNEQFF. Full variable domain (remainder filled in from reference TRBV28 and TRBJ2-1): DVKVTQSSRYLVKRTGEKVFLECVQDMDHENMFWYRQDPGLGLRLIYFSYDVKMKEKGDIPEGYSVSREKKERFSLILESASTNQTSMYLCASRKTGGRHNEQFFGPGTRLTVL.